This TCR beta chain is drawn from a study of T cells after posttransplantation cyclophosphamide. This clone has at least ten counts. Its antigen is as yet unknown. The V end lost 2 bases, the J end lost 0 bases, and 17 bases lay between the germline ends. The CDR3 is 18 amino acids. Germline V gene lookup returns CDR1 MDHEN and CDR2 SYDVKM. The related graft donor's blood sample was taken on the day of bone marrow donation. The repertoire was sequenced with immunoSEQ multiplex PCR; TCRdb's copy has only in-frame clones and lacks some. The record shows approximately 40,000 clones for this sample, with no singletons present. Study-wide results and limits: Later post-transplant blood repertoires were often dominated by donor CD8+ memory clones.

What was sequenced was PBMCs. The source of this sequence is a man aged 35-49 years in good health, CMV-negative, and a related stem cell transplant donor. This rearrangement joins TRBV28 to TRBJ1-3; D not resolved. The chain's CDR3 is CASSLNGLGPSSGNTIYF. The CDR3 DNA sequence: TGTGCCAGCAGTTTAAATGGCTTGGGTCCTAGCTCTGGAAACACCATATATTTT. Based on the CDR3 plus reference TRBV28 and TRBJ1-3, the full variable domain is DVKVTQSSRYLVKRTGEKVFLECVQDMDHENMFWYRQDPGLGLRLIYFSYDVKMKEKGDIPEGYSVSREKKERFSLILESASTNQTSMYLCASSLNGLGPSSGNTIYFGEGSWLTVV.